The 4 T cell receptor beta chains below all came from one sample that was sequenced in a study of cytomegalovirus exposure and HLA in healthy donors. TCRdb's copy holds only in-frame clones and misses some; the assay was immunoSEQ multiplex PCR. The top ten clones hold more than 0.6% of a sample with approximately 82,000 clones, approximately 95% of them seen once. The specimen was PBMCs. Source of these receptors: a woman aged 18-29 years in good health and CMV-seronegative.

The chain recombines TRBV19 with TRBJ2-3; 10 positions agree with TRBD2. This CDR3 contains 17 residues. The junction had 12 bases not matched to a gene; V was cut back by 1 base and J by 8 bases. The V gene's germline CDR1 is LNHDA and CDR2 SQIVND (reference sequence). The CDR3 region has the DNA TGTGCCAGTAGTATAGGGGGACTAGCGATTACCACTGGTACGCAGTATTTT. Translation: CASSIGGLAITTGTQYF.

The chain employs TRBV15 and TRBJ2-3, with 13 bases aligning to TRBD2. CDR1 and CDR2 from the germline V gene are LNHNV and YYDKDF (reference sequence). The CDR3 extends over 17 amino acids. The V segment lost 1 base and the J segment 6 bases; nucleotides outside the gene matches: 7. DNA for the CDR3: TGTGCCACCAGCAGAGGGACTAGCGGGAGCCTGGGGGATACGCAGTATTTT. It yields the protein CATSRGTSGSLGDTQYF.

V and J are TRBV28 and TRBJ2-7; perhaps TRBD2 as D (6 bases). V lost 6 bases and J 5 bases, leaving 20 bases between the germline ends. Germline V gene data show CDR1 as MDHEN and CDR2 as SYDVKM. This CDR3 has 15 amino acids. CDR3 nucleotide sequence: TGTGCCAGCAGGCCTGCCGCGTGGGGAGGCGACGAGCAGTACTTC. Translation gives CASRPAAWGGDEQYF.

The chain employs TRBV5-4 and TRBJ1-2; 10 bases fit TRBD1. CDR3 length: 14 amino acids. Germline CDR1 is SGHNT and CDR2 is YYREEE (reference sequence). J gave up 2 bases and V 4 bases, and 2 bases lay outside the gene matches. This CDR3 reads CASSGDRGNYGYTF. The CDR3 region has the DNA TGTGCCAGCAGCGGGGACAGGGGCAACTATGGCTACACCTTC.